This TCR beta chain stems from a study of cytomegalovirus exposure and HLA in healthy donors. Study conclusions and caveats: Around 160 TCR beta chains were listed as cytomegalovirus-associated. The dataset shows that most TCR sequences were rare, while some public TCRs occurred in many donors. Further analysis was carried out later, and it showed several of the most significant clusters appearing linked to common viral pathogens. Highly shared variants forming one cluster were likely a sequencing artifact.

The CDR3 length is 16 residues. Germline V lookup: CDR1 SGHVS, CDR2 FQNEAQ. V trimming: 4 bases; J trimming: 7 bases; junction bases outside the gene matches: 10. This clone has only a few counts. Its antigen is as yet unknown. Primers included in the PCR were 60 Vbeta and 13 Jbeta primers. Method: immunoSEQ multiplex PCR; TCRdb's copy keeps in-frame clones and lacks some. There are hundreds of thousands of clones in the sample; roughly 85% occur only once, and 1.5% to 2% lies in the top ten. This receptor was obtained from a man in his late teens or twenties in good health and CMV-seronegative. Sequencing was carried out using PBMCs. The chain couples TRBV7-8 to TRBJ2-2; 9 bases are shared with TRBD1. Here the CDR3 DNA reads TGTGCCAGCAGCTCCACCGGGACAGGGCCTAGCGGGGAGCTGTTTTTT. Translating gives CASSSTGTGPSGELFF.